The 5 T cell receptor beta chains below come from one sample, sequenced in a study of Ad26.COV2.S vaccination and SARS-CoV-2 variants. The treatment here: 15 to 20 received Ad26.COV2.S at low or high dose, single or two shots; five or six received placebo; per-sample allocation not given. At day 63 after the first vaccine or placebo injection, samples were drawn. Produced via immunoSEQ multiplex PCR; TCRdb's table is partial and in-frame only. The sample has fewer than 500,000 clones, 75% to 95% seen once. The sequencing here drew on peripheral blood, taken in a trial of Ad26.COV2.S vaccine versus placebo. These receptors all stem from a person between 18 and 65 years old who received the Ad26.COV2.S COVID-19 vaccine or a placebo.

The genes are TRBV4-1 and TRBJ2-1; D not resolved. The ends were cut back, 1 base at V and 6 bases at J, with 13 bases in the middle. CDR3 size: 15 residues. Germline lookup yields CDR1 MGHRA and CDR2 YSYEKL. The CDR3 region is CASSQAGGISNEQFF. CDR3 sequence (DNA): TGCGCCAGCAGCCAAGCGGGTGGGATTAGCAATGAGCAGTTCTTC.

The chain links TRBV28 to TRBJ1-4, with unresolved D. The CDR3 runs to 14 residues. The germline V gene has CDR1 MDHEN and CDR2 SYDVKM. V was clipped by 2 bases and J by 5 bases, with 9 bases between them. The DNA of the CDR3 is TGTGCCAGCAGTTTAGGGCAGTTAAATGAAAAACTGTTTTTT. It encodes CASSLGQLNEKLFF.

J is TRBJ2-1 and V is TRBV7-6; no clear D. Trimming pared 4 bases from V and 6 bases from J, leaving 19 bases between. This CDR3 is built from 16 residues. Germline V gives CDR1 SGHVS, CDR2 FNYEAQ. The CDR3 nucleotides read TGTGCCAGCAGCTCATCCCCGATCTCTGGTGGCAATGAGCAGTTCTTC. Translation gives CASSSSPISGGNEQFF.

The chain carries TRBV19 and TRBJ1-5; 8 nucleotides agree with TRBD1. CDR3 size: 15 residues. With V trimmed by 5 bases and J by 2 bases, 5 bases remained unmatched. CDR1 and CDR2 from the germline V gene are LNHDA and SQIVND (reference sequence). The CDR3 reads CASSSGGAGNQPQHF. DNA for the CDR3: TGTGCCAGTAGTTCAGGGGGCGCGGGCAATCAGCCCCAGCATTTT.

About this clone: Other DNA sequences of this sample code for an identical CDR3. The chain couples TRBV2 to TRBJ2-1; D may match TRBD1 or TRBD2 (5 bases each). The CDR3 contains 14 residues. Per the germline V gene, CDR1 is SNHLY and CDR2 is FYNNEI. V lost 4 bases, J lost 4 bases, and 11 bases lay in between. CDR3 coding DNA: TGTGCCAGCAGTGTCGGGACGGATTACAATGAGCAGTTCTTC. This encodes CASSVGTDYNEQFF. The full variable domain, completed using reference TRBV2 and TRBJ2-1, is EPEVTQTPSHQVTQMGQEVILRCVPISNHLYFYWYRQILGQKVEFLVSFYNNEISEKSEIFDDQFSVERPDGSNFTLKIRSTKLEDSAMYFCASSVGTDYNEQFFGPGTRLTVL.